This entry lists 28 T cell receptor beta chains sequenced from one sample in a study of shared clonotypes between healthy human individuals (dated by TCRdb to the early 2020s). To prepare the library, the immunoSEQ multiplex PCR assay was applied. Held by TCRdb, this immuneACCESS table contains in-frame sequences only and omits some clones. Under half of the omission traces to an unresolved V gene where checked; the cause of the rest is unknown. The sample table contains hundreds of thousands of clones; only one count was recorded for roughly 98% of them. The top ten clones comprise more than 0.3% of the sample. CD8 naive samples consisted of CD45RO-negative cells that were positively selected for CCR7, yielding a CD45RA+CCR7+ population without TemRA cells. Material for sequencing was naive CD8+ T cells sorted from blood. According to the study, the label for this sample's cell subset or site signals: CD45RA+CCR7+. Receptors originate from a man aged 30 to 45 in good health.

The J gene is TRBJ1-1, the V gene TRBV30; perhaps TRBD1 as D (5 bases). The CDR3 has 12 amino acids. V was cut by 4 bases and J by 5 bases, with 11 bases left in between. Germline V gives CDR1 GTSNPN, CDR2 SVGIG (reference sequence). Here the CDR3 DNA reads TGTGCCTGGACAGGGCGGAGTACTGAAGCTTTCTTT. It is translated as CAWTGRSTEAFF.

This sequence joins TRBV5-1 and TRBJ2-7; tentatively, D is TRBD1 (6 bases). The germline CDR1 and CDR2 sequences are SGHRS and YFSETQ. Between the trimmed V and J ends, which lost 4 bases and 3 bases, there was a span of 14 bases. The CDR3 is made up of 14 amino acids. The CDR3 is CASSPMAGVYEQYF. The DNA of the CDR3 is TGCGCCAGCAGCCCCATGGCAGGGGTCTACGAGCAGTACTTC.

The chain employs TRBV7-6 and TRBJ2-3; 7 nucleotides align to TRBD2. V lost 5 bases and J lost 2; bases outside the gene matches: 7. The length of the CDR3 is 15 residues. Germline V CDR1 and CDR2: SGHVS, FNYEAQ. DNA of the CDR3: TGTGCCAGCAGCCCAGGACTAGGATTCACAGATACGCAGTATTTT. This sequence encodes CASSPGLGFTDTQYF.

This clone was counted once. This rearrangement joins TRBV28 to TRBJ2-7; a weak D match, TRBD1 (6 bases). CDR3 length: 15 amino acids. V lost 7 bases and J lost 2, with 18 bases in between. Looked up from germline, CDR1 is MDHEN and CDR2 is SYDVKM. The CDR3 DNA reads TGTGCCAGCAAAATTCAAGGGGGTATTACCTACGAGCAGTACTTC. As protein: CASKIQGGITYEQYF.

This sequence joins TRBV5-5 and TRBJ2-7; perhaps D is TRBD1 or TRBD2 (5 bases each). V lost 1 base and J lost 3, with 11 bases in between. CDR3 length: 14 amino acids. Looked up from germline, CDR1 is SGHKS and CDR2 is YYEKEE (reference sequence). The CDR3 DNA reads TGTGCCAGCAGCTTGTGGGACGGGGACTACGAGCAGTACTTC. It translates to CASSLWDGDYEQYF.

The gene calls are TRBV5-1 and TRBJ2-1; unclear D gene. The CDR3 runs to 15 residues. The germline CDR1 and CDR2 sequences are SGHRS and YFSETQ. V was pared by 6 bases and J by 0 bases, with 13 bases between. The CDR3 coding sequence is TGCGCCAGCACCAACCCGGAGAGCTCCTACAATGAGCAGTTCTTC. It yields the protein CASTNPESSYNEQFF. Looking up the rest from reference TRBV5-1 and TRBJ2-1 gives the full variable domain: KAGVTQTPRYLIKTRGQQVTLSCSPISGHRSVSWYQQTPGQGLQFLFEYFSETQRNKGNFPGRFSGRQFSNSRSEMNVSTLELGDSALYLCASTNPESSYNEQFFGPGTRLTVL.

This chain connects TRBV5-5 to TRBJ1-5, with D unresolved. Trimming shortened V by 4 bases and J by 0 bases, and 11 bases separated the two germline ends. CDR3 length: 15 residues. Germline lookup yields CDR1 SGHKS and CDR2 YYEKEE (reference sequence). DNA for the CDR3: TGTGCCAGCAGCCACGAGTGGGGTAGCAATCAGCCCCAGCATTTT. Protein: CASSHEWGSNQPQHF.

The gene calls are TRBV27 and TRBJ2-1; tentatively, D is TRBD2 (5 bases). The V gene's germline CDR1 is MNHEY and CDR2 SMNVEV (reference sequence). The CDR3 spans 14 residues. The germline V and J ends were trimmed by 5 bases and 1 base, with 9 bases remaining between them. CDR3 nucleotides: TGTGCCAGCAGTAGTAGCGCTTCCTACAATGAGCAGTTCTTC. As protein: CASSSSASYNEQFF.

V usage is TRBV27 and J usage is TRBJ2-1; the D is unclear. Germline assignment: CDR1 MNHEY and CDR2 SMNVEV (reference sequence). The ends were cut back, 2 bases at V and 5 bases at J, with 10 bases in the middle. The CDR3 sequence is 14 residues long. For the CDR3, the DNA is TGTGCCAGCAGTTTAGTCCCTTACAACAATGAGCAGTTCTTC. The encoded protein is CASSLVPYNNEQFF.

The V call is TRBV27, the J call TRBJ2-1; D is unclear. The CDR3 runs to 15 residues. Trimming stripped 5 bases from V and 7 bases from J, with 18 bases between. From germline, CDR1 is MNHEY and CDR2 SMNVEV (reference sequence). The CDR3 protein is CASSPISLGRNEQFF. In DNA form, the CDR3 reads TGTGCCAGCAGTCCAATCAGCCTAGGACGTAATGAGCAGTTCTTC.

This chain uses TRBV28 with TRBJ1-2; D remains unclear. V lost 5 bases, J lost 1 base, and 20 bases lay in between. Germline assignment: CDR1 MDHEN and CDR2 SYDVKM. This CDR3 comprises 17 residues. CDR3 sequence reads: CASSLGSVAEVNYGYTF. The CDR3 DNA is TGTGCCAGCAGTCTTGGGTCTGTAGCCGAAGTTAACTATGGCTACACCTTC.

J is TRBJ2-5 and V is TRBV7-3; possible D gene TRBD1, 5 bases. Germline V gives CDR1 SGHTA, CDR2 FQGTGA. Trimming pared 0 bases from V and 5 bases from J, leaving 10 bases between. The CDR3 is 14 residues long. CDR3 amino acids: CASSLTGPWETQYF. The CDR3 DNA reads as TGTGCCAGCAGCTTAACGGGGCCGTGGGAGACCCAGTACTTC.

V usage is TRBV13 and J usage is TRBJ2-1; TRBD2 agrees at 9 bases. V was pared by 5 bases and J by 3 bases, with 8 bases of the junction left unmatched. The germline V gene has CDR1 PRHDT and CDR2 FYEKMQ (reference sequence). The CDR3 length is 16 residues. In DNA form, the CDR3 reads TGTGCCAGCAGCCCCTTGGGTAGCGGGGGCTACAATGAGCAGTTCTTC. It yields the protein CASSPLGSGGYNEQFF.

The V gene is TRBV5-1, the J gene TRBJ2-2; 7 nucleotides align to TRBD2. This CDR3 comprises 15 residues. Germline CDR1 is SGHRS and CDR2 is YFSETQ. After removal of 4 bases from V and 1 base from J, the junction contained 4 bases not matched to a gene. The CDR3 nucleotides read TGCGCCAGCAGCCCGACTAGCTGGAACACCGGGGAGCTGTTTTTT. This encodes CASSPTSWNTGELFF.

CDR3 bases: TGTGCCAGCAGCTTAGGCCAAATAGGCTCCTACAATGAGCAGTTCTTC. Residues: CASSLGQIGSYNEQFF. The chain is built from TRBV7-6 and TRBJ2-1; D gene ambiguous. Germline-derived CDR1 and CDR2 are SGHVS and FNYEAQ. Trimming cost V 1 base and J 0 bases, with 10 bases left between them. This CDR3 has 16 residues. The variable domain in full, completed from reference TRBV7-6 and TRBJ2-1, reads GAGVSQSPRYKVTKRGQDVALRCDPISGHVSLYWYRQALGQGPEFLTYFNYEAQQDKSGLPNDRFSAERPEGSISTLTIQRTEQRDSAMYRCASSLGQIGSYNEQFFGPGTRLTVL.

This chain joins TRBV5-1 and TRBJ2-1; 9 positions agree with TRBD1. The CDR3 spans 12 residues. Germline CDR1 SGHRS, CDR2 YFSETQ. After removal of 3 bases from V and 8 bases from J, the junction contained 0 bases not matched to a gene. The CDR3 region has the DNA TGCGCCAGCAGCTGGACAGGGGATGAGCAGTTCTTC. Protein sequence: CASSWTGDEQFF.

In this sample, this clone turned up once. The rearrangement links TRBV11-2 to TRBJ1-1, with a possible D match to TRBD1 (5 bases). This CDR3 is 15 amino acids long. V gave up 4 bases and J gave up 4 bases, with 16 bases separating them. Germline CDR1 SGHAT, CDR2 FQNNGV. CDR3 nucleotides: TGTGCCAGCAGCTGGCTTGGGGGGGGAGGCACTGAAGCTTTCTTT. It codes for CASSWLGGGGTEAFF. Complete variable domain (other parts from reference TRBV11-2 and TRBJ1-1): EAGVAQSPRYKIIEKRQSVAFWCNPISGHATLYWYQQILGQGPKLLIQFQNNGVVDDSQLPKDRFSAERLKGVDSTLKIQPAKLEDSAVYLCASSWLGGGGTEAFFGQGTRLTVV.

The chain combines TRBV15 with TRBJ2-2, with 7 bases that match TRBD1. This CDR3 is built from 19 residues. V dropped 1 base and J dropped 3; count of bases not matched to a gene: 14. Germline-derived CDR1 and CDR2 are LNHNV and YYDKDF (reference sequence). In DNA form, the CDR3 reads TGTGCCACCAGCAGAGTCCACACGACAGGGTATCACGACACCGGGGAGCTGTTTTTT. Translation gives CATSRVHTTGYHDTGELFF.

CDR3 in DNA: TGTGCCAGCAGCCCCTTAAGGGGTGGGGAGACCCAGTACTTC. It translates to CASSPLRGGETQYF. The V and J genes are TRBV7-6 and TRBJ2-5; possibly TRBD1 for D (5 bases). The germline CDR1 and CDR2 sequences are SGHVS and FNYEAQ. CDR3 length: 14 residues. The V gene lost 5 bases and the J gene lost 5 bases, with 15 bases spanning the gap.

V gene TRBV29-1 combines with J gene TRBJ1-2, with TRBD1 matching over 7 bases. The V gene end was trimmed by 6 bases and the J gene end by 3 bases; junction bases not matched to a gene: 13. CDR3 length: 15 amino acids. CDR1 and CDR2 from the germline V gene are SQVTM and ANQGSEA. CDR3: CSVDTLGQAYYGYTF. The DNA of the CDR3 is TGCAGCGTCGACACCCTCGGACAGGCGTACTATGGCTACACCTTC.

This clone was seen only once. The chain combines TRBV27 with TRBJ1-1; 9 bases match TRBD1. CDR1 MNHEY and CDR2 SMNVEV come from the germline V gene (reference sequence). The V and J ends lost 1 base and 5 bases, in that order; junction bases with no gene match: 11. The CDR3 contains 17 residues. CDR3 region: CASSLFGTGLFGTEAFF. CDR3 nucleotide sequence: TGTGCCAGCAGTTTATTCGGGACAGGGCTTTTCGGTACTGAAGCTTTCTTT.

The chain links TRBV7-9 to TRBJ2-7; 9 bases match TRBD1. CDR1 and CDR2 (germline): SEHNR, FQNEAQ (reference sequence). The ends lost 7 bases at V and 3 bases at J; junction bases unmatched: 10. CDR3 length equals 15 residues. CDR3 sequence: CASIPGGQGFYEQYF. The CDR3 DNA sequence: TGTGCCAGCATCCCCGGGGGACAGGGATTCTACGAGCAGTACTTC.

The chain carries TRBV28 and TRBJ2-1; the D is unclear. The V gene lost 8 bases and the J gene lost 0 bases, with 8 bases spanning the gap. CDR3 length: 13 amino acids. Germline loops: CDR1 MDHEN, CDR2 SYDVKM. The CDR3 spells CASRQSSYNEQFF. The CDR3 nucleotides read TGTGCCAGCCGTCAGAGCTCCTACAATGAGCAGTTCTTC. Full variable domain (remainder filled in from reference TRBV28 and TRBJ2-1): DVKVTQSSRYLVKRTGEKVFLECVQDMDHENMFWYRQDPGLGLRLIYFSYDVKMKEKGDIPEGYSVSREKKERFSLILESASTNQTSMYLCASRQSSYNEQFFGPGTRLTVL.

The chain carries TRBV7-2 and TRBJ1-2; 8 positions match TRBD1. J gave up 3 bases and V 6 bases, and 3 bases lay outside the gene matches. Per germline, CDR1 SGHTA and CDR2 FQGNSA. This CDR3 is built from 13 residues. DNA of the CDR3: TGTGCCAGCAGGTCGACAGGGGACTATGGCTACACCTTC. Its translation is CASRSTGDYGYTF.

For this clone: Within the sample, other DNA sequences also encode this same CDR3. V is TRBV27 and J is TRBJ1-5; D remains unclear. The CDR3 is made up of 13 amino acids. Per the germline V gene, CDR1 is MNHEY and CDR2 is SMNVEV (reference sequence). V lost 2 bases and J lost 4, with 6 bases in between. This chain's CDR3 is CASSLRGNQPQHF. The CDR3 DNA is TGTGCCAGCAGTTTAAGAGGGAATCAGCCCCAGCATTTT.

This sequence joins TRBV11-2 and TRBJ2-5, with D perhaps TRBD2 (5 bases). The germline gives CDR1 SGHAT, CDR2 FQNNGV. CDR3 length: 13 residues. Trimming pared 5 bases from V and 5 bases from J, leaving 12 bases between. This chain's CDR3 is CASSPWTGETQYF. In nucleotides, the CDR3 is TGTGCCAGCAGCCCGTGGACGGGGGAGACCCAGTACTTC. The full variable domain, its missing parts supplied by reference TRBV11-2 and TRBJ2-5, is EAGVAQSPRYKIIEKRQSVAFWCNPISGHATLYWYQQILGQGPKLLIQFQNNGVVDDSQLPKDRFSAERLKGVDSTLKIQPAKLEDSAVYLCASSPWTGETQYFGPGTRLLVL.

V gene TRBV11-2 combines with J gene TRBJ2-7; D unclear. This CDR3 has 13 residues. Trimming took 3 bases from V and 2 from J, leaving 8 bases between them. The germline CDR1 and CDR2 sequences are SGHAT and FQNNGV. CDR3 DNA sequence: TGTGCCAGCAGCTTGGGCTACACCTACGAGCAGTACTTC. Translating it yields CASSLGYTYEQYF. The whole variable domain, filled in from reference TRBV11-2 and TRBJ2-7, reads EAGVAQSPRYKIIEKRQSVAFWCNPISGHATLYWYQQILGQGPKLLIQFQNNGVVDDSQLPKDRFSAERLKGVDSTLKIQPAKLEDSAVYLCASSLGYTYEQYFGPGTRLTVT.

Here the CDR3 reads CASSPRVILATNSYEQYF. The DNA of the CDR3 is TGTGCCAGCAGCCCCCGGGTCATCCTAGCGACCAACTCCTACGAGCAGTACTTC. The gene calls are TRBV7-9 and TRBJ2-7; TRBD2 is a possible D gene (6 bases). Germline assignment: CDR1 SEHNR and CDR2 FQNEAQ (reference sequence). Trimming took off 5 bases at V and 0 bases at J, with 23 bases between the two ends. The length of the CDR3 is 18 residues.